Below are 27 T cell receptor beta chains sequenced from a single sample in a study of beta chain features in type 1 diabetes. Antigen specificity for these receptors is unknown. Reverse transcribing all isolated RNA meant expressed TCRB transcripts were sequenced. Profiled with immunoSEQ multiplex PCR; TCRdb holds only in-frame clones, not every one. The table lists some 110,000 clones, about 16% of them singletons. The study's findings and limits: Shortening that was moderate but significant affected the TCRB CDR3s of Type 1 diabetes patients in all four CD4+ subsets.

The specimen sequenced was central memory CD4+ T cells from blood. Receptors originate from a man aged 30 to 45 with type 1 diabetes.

CDR3 sequence: CASSLQGAVRQFF. In nucleotides, the CDR3 is TGTGCCAGCAGTTTACAGGGGGCAGTACGGCAGTTCTTC. The V and J genes are TRBV14 and TRBJ2-1; TRBD1 aligns across 9 bases. The germline gives CDR1 SGHDN, CDR2 FVKESK. CDR3 size: 13 residues. Germline trimming cut 6 bases from V and 12 bases from J; bases unmatched to any gene: 9.

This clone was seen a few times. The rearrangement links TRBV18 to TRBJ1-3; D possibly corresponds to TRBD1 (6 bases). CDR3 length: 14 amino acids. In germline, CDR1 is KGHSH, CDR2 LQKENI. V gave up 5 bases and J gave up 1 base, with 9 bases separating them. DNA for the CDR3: TGTGCCAGCTCATTTGGACAGTCTGGAAACACCATATATTTT. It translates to CASSFGQSGNTIYF.

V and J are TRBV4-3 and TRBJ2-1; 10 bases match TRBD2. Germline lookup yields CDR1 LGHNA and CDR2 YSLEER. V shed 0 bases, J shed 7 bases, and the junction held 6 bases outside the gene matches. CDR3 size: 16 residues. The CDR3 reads CASSQDLAGVRNEQFF. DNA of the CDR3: TGCGCCAGCAGCCAAGATCTAGCGGGGGTTAGAAATGAGCAGTTCTTC.

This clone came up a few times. This chain's CDR3 is CASSPDGSTDTQYF. CDR3 sequence (DNA): TGCGCCAGCAGCCCGGACGGTTCAACAGATACGCAGTATTTT. The chain links TRBV5-1 to TRBJ2-3; D gene unclear. The CDR3 has 14 amino acids. Germline V gives CDR1 SGHRS, CDR2 YFSETQ. The V gene lost 4 bases and the J gene lost 3 bases, with 12 bases spanning the gap.

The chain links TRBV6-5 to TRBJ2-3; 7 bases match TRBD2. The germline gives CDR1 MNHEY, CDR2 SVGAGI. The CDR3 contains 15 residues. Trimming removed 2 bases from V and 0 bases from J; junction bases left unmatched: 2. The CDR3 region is CASSYGLGSTDTQYF. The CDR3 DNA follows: TGTGCCAGCAGTTACGGACTAGGGAGCACAGATACGCAGTATTTT.

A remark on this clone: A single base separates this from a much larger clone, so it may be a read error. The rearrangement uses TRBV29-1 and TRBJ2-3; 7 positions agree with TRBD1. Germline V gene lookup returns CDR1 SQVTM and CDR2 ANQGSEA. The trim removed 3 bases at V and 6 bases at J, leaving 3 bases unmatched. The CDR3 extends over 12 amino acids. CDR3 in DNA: TGCAGCGTTGACGAGACAGGGGATACGCAGTATTTT. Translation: CSVDETGDTQYF.

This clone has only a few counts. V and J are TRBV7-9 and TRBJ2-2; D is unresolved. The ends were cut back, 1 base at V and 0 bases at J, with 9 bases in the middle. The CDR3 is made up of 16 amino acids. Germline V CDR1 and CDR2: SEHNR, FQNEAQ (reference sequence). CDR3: CASSLVLSSNTGELFF. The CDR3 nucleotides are TGTGCCAGCAGCTTAGTATTATCCTCGAACACCGGGGAGCTGTTTTTT.

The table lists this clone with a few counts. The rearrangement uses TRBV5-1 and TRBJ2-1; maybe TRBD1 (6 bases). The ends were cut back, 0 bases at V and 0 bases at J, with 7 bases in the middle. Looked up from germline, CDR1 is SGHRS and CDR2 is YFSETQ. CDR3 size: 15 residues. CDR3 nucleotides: TGCGCCAGCAGCTTGGCGGACAGCTCCTACAATGAGCAGTTCTTC. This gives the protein CASSLADSSYNEQFF.

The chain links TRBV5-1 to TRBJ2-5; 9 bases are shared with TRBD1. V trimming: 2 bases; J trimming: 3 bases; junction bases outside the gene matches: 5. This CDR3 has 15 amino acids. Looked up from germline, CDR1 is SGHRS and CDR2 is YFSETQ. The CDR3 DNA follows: TGCGCCAGCAGCTTCCGAACAGGGGGCGAAGAGACCCAGTACTTC. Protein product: CASSFRTGGEETQYF.

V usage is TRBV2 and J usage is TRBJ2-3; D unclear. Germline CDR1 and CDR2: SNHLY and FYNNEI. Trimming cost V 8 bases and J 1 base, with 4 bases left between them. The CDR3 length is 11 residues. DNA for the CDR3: TGTGCCAGCTTGCGCACAGATACGCAGTATTTT. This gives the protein CASLRTDTQYF.

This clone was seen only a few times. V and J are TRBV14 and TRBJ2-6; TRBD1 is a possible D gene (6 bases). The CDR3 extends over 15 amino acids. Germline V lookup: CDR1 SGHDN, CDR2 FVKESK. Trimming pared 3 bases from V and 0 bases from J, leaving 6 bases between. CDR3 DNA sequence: TGTGCCAGCAGCCAGGGGGCCTCTGGGGCCAACGTCCTGACTTTC. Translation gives CASSQGASGANVLTF.

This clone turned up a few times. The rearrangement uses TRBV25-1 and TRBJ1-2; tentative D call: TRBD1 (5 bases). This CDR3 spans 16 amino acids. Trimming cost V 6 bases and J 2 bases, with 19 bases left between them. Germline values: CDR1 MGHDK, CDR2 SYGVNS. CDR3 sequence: CASSDTDRPLNYGYTF. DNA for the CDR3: TGTGCCAGCAGCGATACTGACAGACCCCTAAACTATGGCTACACCTTC.

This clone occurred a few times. CDR3 bases: TGTGCCAGCAGCCCGGGGCAGGGCCCTGAAAAACTGTTTTTT. Its translation: CASSPGQGPEKLFF. The rearrangement links TRBV7-2 to TRBJ1-4, with D possibly TRBD1 on 5 matching bases. This CDR3 is 14 amino acids long. Trimming pared 5 bases from V and 7 bases from J, leaving 14 bases between. Per germline, CDR1 SGHTA and CDR2 FQGNSA.

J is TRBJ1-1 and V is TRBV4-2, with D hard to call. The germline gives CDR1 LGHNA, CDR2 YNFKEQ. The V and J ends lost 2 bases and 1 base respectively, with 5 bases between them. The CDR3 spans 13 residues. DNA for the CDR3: TGTGCCAGCAGCCAAACGAGGAACACTGAAGCTTTCTTT. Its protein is CASSQTRNTEAFF.

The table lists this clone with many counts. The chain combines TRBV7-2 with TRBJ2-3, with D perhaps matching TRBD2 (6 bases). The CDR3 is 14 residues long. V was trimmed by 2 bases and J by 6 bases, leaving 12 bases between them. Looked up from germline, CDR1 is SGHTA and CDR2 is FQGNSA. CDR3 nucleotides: TGTGCCAGCAGCTTAAGTCGGCTAGCGGATACGCAGTATTTT. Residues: CASSLSRLADTQYF.

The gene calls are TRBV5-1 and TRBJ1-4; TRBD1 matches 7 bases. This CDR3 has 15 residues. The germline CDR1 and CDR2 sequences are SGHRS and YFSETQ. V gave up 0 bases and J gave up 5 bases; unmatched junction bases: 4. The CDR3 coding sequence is TGCGCCAGCAGCTTGGCGCAGGGACAGAATGAAAAACTGTTTTTT. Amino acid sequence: CASSLAQGQNEKLFF. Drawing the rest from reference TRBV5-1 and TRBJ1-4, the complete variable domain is KAGVTQTPRYLIKTRGQQVTLSCSPISGHRSVSWYQQTPGQGLQFLFEYFSETQRNKGNFPGRFSGRQFSNSRSEMNVSTLELGDSALYLCASSLAQGQNEKLFFGSGTQLSVL.

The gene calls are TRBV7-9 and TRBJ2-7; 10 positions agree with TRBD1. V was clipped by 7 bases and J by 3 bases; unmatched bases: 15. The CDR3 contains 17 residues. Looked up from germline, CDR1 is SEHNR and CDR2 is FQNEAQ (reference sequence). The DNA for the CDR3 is TGTGCCAGCACCTCAGAGGGAGGGGGACAGGGGAACTACGAGCAGTACTTC. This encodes CASTSEGGGQGNYEQYF.

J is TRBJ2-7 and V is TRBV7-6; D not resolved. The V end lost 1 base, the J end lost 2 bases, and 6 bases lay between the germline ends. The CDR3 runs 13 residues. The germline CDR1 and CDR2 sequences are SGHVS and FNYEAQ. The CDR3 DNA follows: TGTGCCAGCAGCTTAGAGGGCCCCTACGAGCAGTACTTC. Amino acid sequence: CASSLEGPYEQYF.

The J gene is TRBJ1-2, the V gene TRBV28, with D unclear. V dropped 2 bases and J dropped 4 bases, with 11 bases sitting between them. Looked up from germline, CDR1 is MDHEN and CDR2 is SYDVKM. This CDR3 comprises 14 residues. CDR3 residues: CASSLGGIRYGYTF. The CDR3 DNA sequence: TGTGCCAGCAGTTTAGGAGGGATCCGCTATGGCTACACCTTC.

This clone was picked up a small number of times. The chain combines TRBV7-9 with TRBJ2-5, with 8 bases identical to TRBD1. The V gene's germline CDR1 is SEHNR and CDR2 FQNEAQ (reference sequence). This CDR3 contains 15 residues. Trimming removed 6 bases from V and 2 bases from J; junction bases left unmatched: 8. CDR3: CASRRTGHYQETQYF. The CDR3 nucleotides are TGTGCCAGCAGAAGGACAGGGCACTATCAAGAGACCCAGTACTTC.

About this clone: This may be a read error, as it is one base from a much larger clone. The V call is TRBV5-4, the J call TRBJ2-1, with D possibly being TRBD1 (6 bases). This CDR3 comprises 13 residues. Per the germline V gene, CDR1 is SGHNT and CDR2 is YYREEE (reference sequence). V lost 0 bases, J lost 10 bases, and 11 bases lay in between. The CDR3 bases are TGTGCCAGCAGCTTGGGGGGGCCTGAGGAGCAGTTCTTC. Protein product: CASSLGGPEEQFF.

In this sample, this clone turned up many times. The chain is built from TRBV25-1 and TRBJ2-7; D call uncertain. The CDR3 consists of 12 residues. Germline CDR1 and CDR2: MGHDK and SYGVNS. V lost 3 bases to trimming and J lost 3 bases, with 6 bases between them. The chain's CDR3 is CASSDIGYEQYF. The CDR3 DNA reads TGTGCCAGCAGTGACATAGGCTACGAGCAGTACTTC.

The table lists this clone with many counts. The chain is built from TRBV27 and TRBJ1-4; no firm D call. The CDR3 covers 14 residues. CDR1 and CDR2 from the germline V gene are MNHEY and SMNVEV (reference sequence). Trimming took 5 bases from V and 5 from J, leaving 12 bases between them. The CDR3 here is CASSAREGNEKLFF. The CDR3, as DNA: TGTGCCAGCAGTGCCCGGGAGGGAAATGAAAAACTGTTTTTT.

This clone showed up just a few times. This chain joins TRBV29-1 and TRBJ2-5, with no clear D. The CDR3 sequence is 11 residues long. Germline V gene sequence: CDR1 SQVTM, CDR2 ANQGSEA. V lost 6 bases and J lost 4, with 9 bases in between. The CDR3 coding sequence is TGCAGCGTCGGGTGGGGAGAGACCCAGTACTTC. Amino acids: CSVGWGETQYF.

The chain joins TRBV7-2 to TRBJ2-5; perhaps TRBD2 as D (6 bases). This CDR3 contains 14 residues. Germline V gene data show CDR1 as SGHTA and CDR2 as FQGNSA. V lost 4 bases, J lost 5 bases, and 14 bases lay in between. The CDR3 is CASSSQQEGETQYF. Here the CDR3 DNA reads TGTGCCAGCAGCTCACAACAGGAGGGGGAGACCCAGTACTTC.

The CDR3 nucleotides are TGTGCCAGCTCACCTGGGACAGGGGGGACAGATACGCAGTATTTT. Translating gives CASSPGTGGTDTQYF. This chain links TRBV18 with TRBJ2-3; 11 bases fit TRBD1. The CDR3 totals 15 residues. CDR1 is KGHSH and CDR2 is LQKENI in the germline V gene. V was pared by 3 bases and J by 3 bases, with 2 bases of the junction left unmatched.

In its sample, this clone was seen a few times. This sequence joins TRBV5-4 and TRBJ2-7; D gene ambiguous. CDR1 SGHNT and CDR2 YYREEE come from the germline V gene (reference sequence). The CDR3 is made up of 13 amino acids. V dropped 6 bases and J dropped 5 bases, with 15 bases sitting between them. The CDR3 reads CASKGPVSDEQYF. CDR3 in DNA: TGTGCCAGCAAAGGCCCGGTCAGCGACGAGCAGTACTTC.